This TCR beta chain appears in the sequencing data of a study of blood T cell repertoires in COVID-19 (dated by TCRdb to about 2020). For context, the study as a whole: Samples covering the acute and convalescent phases of COVID-19 were provided by collaborators in the United States, Italy and Spain. A de-identified subject ID, COVID-19 status, age in years and sex were almost always included in the sample metadata. The dataset comprised deeply sampled blood TCRbeta repertoires from subjects exposed to, actively infected with, or recovered from COVID-19. The repertoires were released in a freely available public database intended as a resource for research on the immune response to SARS-CoV-2. The material from the prospective study consisted of cDNA or gDNA derived from T cells, B-cell-depleted T cells, or PBMCs. Where available, HLA class I and class II types were taken from metadata supplied by the sample provider and were not determined by assay-based typing. The samples were drawn from two sources: the first 160 participants of the ongoing ImmuneRACE study, and 1,200 or so subjects contributed by 6 global collaborators.

TCRbeta CDR3 regions were amplified from genomic DNA by means of the immunoSEQ Assay, a bias-controlled multiplex PCR. The paper's data handling went like this. Within the assay, amplification of reference gene primers was used to estimate how many nucleated cells each sample contained. To quantify the absolute abundance of each unique TCRbeta CDR3 rearrangement, sequence reads were collapsed and filtered. For each sample, productive Simpson clonality was calculated as the square root of Simpson's diversity index across productive rearrangements. Drawn from immuneACCESS, this table holds only the in-frame rearrangements with V and J called that TCRdb kept. Clones are partly lost; checked studies trace under half to an unresolved V gene and leave the rest unexplained. V, J and clone size are those of that table, while D and trimming were read from the DNA. Across this sample there are 240,000 or so clones, with about three quarters seen only once. Of the sample, 2.5% to 4% is held by the ten largest clones.

Whole blood was collected in K2EDTA tubes by collaborating institutions according to the institutions' own protocols. Collaborator samples were shipped for TCRbeta analysis as frozen whole blood, isolated PBMCs, or DNA extracted from either sample type. General study outcomes and caveats: How much clinical and demographic metadata was included differed by source and by participant, and the metadata was provided uncurated.

Notes on this clone: This receptor's antigen is unknown. Per-nucleotide qualities are absent, and no much larger clonotype sits a single base away.

Including cysteine and phenylalanine, the CDR3 has 13 amino acids. Of all the DNA, just the CDR3 is kept, 39 bases in frame from base 1. The germline V gene (reference sequence) provides CDR1 SGHKS and CDR2 YYEKEE. V and J lose 3 bases and 3 bases, and a span of 10 bases separates them. Sequencing was carried out using peripheral blood. The sequence was collected from an elderly woman with acute or convalescent COVID-19. The chain uses TRBV5-5 and TRBJ2-7; the D gene cannot be named for sure. The CDR3 is CASSSGTLYEQYF. At the DNA level, the sequence is TGTGCCAGCAGCTCAGGAACACTCTACGAGCAGTACTTC.